Sequencing of this T cell receptor (beta chain) was carried out in a study of radiotherapy plus CTLA-4 blockade in lung cancer. Across the study: Objective response was observed in about 19% of patients, and disease control in around 31%.

This clone rates as medium-sized. What it binds is not known. CDR3 length: 13 amino acids. The germline V gene has CDR1 LNHDA and CDR2 SQIVND (reference sequence). V lost 8 bases and J 2 bases, leaving 10 bases between the germline ends. Study results and limitations: Radiotherapy was combined with ipilimumab, and tumor-derived TCR clones then expanded in blood.

Assay used: immunoSEQ multiplex PCR; TCRdb lists only in-frame clones, some missing. The sample holds tens of thousands of clones, roughly 80% seen once. This sequence originates from a human donor with non-small cell lung cancer whose response to radiotherapy plus ipilimumab could not be evaluated. The chain carries TRBV19 and TRBJ1-3; weak D call: TRBD1 (5 bases). Here the sequenced sample was peripheral blood, taken from a patient treated with radiotherapy plus ipilimumab. This chain's CDR3 is CASSRTTGNTIYF. The DNA for the CDR3 is TGTGCCAGTTCGCGGACAACTGGAAACACCATATATTTT.